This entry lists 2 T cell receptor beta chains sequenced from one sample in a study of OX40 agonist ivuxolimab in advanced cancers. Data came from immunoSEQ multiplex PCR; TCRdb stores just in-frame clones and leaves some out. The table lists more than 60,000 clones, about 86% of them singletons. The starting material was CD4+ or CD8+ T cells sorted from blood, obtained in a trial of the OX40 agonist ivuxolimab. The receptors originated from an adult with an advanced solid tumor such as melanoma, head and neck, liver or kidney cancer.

The CDR3 is CASSSGTSGSGANVLTF. DNA of the CDR3: TGTGCCAGCAGCTCCGGGACTAGCGGCTCTGGGGCCAACGTCCTGACTTTC. The chain uses TRBV5-5 and TRBJ2-6; the match to TRBD2 covers 11 bases. CDR3 length: 17 amino acids. Losses at the gene ends were 3 bases for V and 0 bases for J; bases not matched to a gene: 2. Germline V lookup: CDR1 SGHKS, CDR2 YYEKEE (reference sequence).

In DNA form, the CDR3 reads TGTGCCAGCAGCTTAGCGACGGGACAGGTTGAAGCTTTCTTT. Amino acids: CASSLATGQVEAFF. The chain has TRBV7-2 and TRBJ1-1; 8 bases match TRBD1. Per the germline V gene, CDR1 is SGHTA and CDR2 is FQGNSA. V was pared by 0 bases and J by 7 bases, with 4 bases of the junction left unmatched. The CDR3 covers 14 residues.